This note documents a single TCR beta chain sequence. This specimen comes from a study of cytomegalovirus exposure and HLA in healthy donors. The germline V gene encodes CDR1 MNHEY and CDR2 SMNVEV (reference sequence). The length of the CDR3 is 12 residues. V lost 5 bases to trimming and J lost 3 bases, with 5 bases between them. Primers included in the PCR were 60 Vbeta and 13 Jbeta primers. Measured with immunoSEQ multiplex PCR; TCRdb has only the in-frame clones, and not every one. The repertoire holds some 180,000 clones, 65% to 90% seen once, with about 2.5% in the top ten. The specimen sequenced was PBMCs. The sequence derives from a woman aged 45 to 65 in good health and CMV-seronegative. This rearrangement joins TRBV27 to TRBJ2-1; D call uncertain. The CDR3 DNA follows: TGTGCCAGCAGTAGACACTACAATGAGCAGTTCTTC. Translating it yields CASSRHYNEQFF.